This entry features one T cell receptor (beta chain) sequence. Its antigen is currently not known. No quality values exist for individual bases; no much larger clone is one base distant. TCRbeta CDR3 regions were amplified from genomic DNA by means of the immunoSEQ Assay, a bias-controlled multiplex PCR. From the authors' description of their analysis: Nucleated cell counts per sample were estimated from amplification of reference gene primers within the assay. To quantify the absolute abundance of each unique TCRbeta CDR3 rearrangement, sequence reads were collapsed and filtered. For each sample, productive Simpson clonality was calculated as the square root of Simpson's diversity index across productive rearrangements. Here the immuneACCESS table is served through TCRdb, limited to in-frame sequences with V and J called. Missing clones are a known gap in these copies; in checked studies unresolved V genes cover under half, and the rest lacks a known reason. V, J and clone size are taken as reported in that table, and D and trimming were inferred from the DNA itself. Across this sample there are about 240,000 clones, with 70% to 90% seen only once. The biggest ten clones account for roughly 4% of the sample.

Each collaborating institution followed its own protocols to collect whole blood in K2EDTA tubes. Collaborator samples were shipped for TCRbeta analysis as frozen whole blood, isolated PBMCs, or DNA extracted from either sample type. This specimen comes from a study of blood T cell repertoires in COVID-19 (dated by TCRdb to 2018 to 2021). At the level of the whole study: The collaborator samples originated in the United States, Italy and Spain and spanned the acute and convalescent phases of COVID-19. The sample metadata nearly always contained a de-identified subject ID, COVID-19 status, age in years and sex. The prospective study material was composed of cDNA or gDNA derived from T cells, B-cell-depleted T cells, or PBMCs. The repertoires were released in a freely available public database intended as a resource for research on the immune response to SARS-CoV-2. Deeply sampled blood TCRbeta repertoires from subjects exposed to, actively infected with, or recovered from COVID-19 were included in the dataset. Samples were obtained from the ongoing ImmuneRACE study (first 160 participants) and from 1,000 to 1,500 subjects provided by 6 global collaborators. Where available, HLA class I and class II types were obtained from metadata supplied by the sample provider rather than from assay-based typing.

Broad study findings and their caveats: How much clinical and demographic metadata was included differed by source and by participant, and the metadata was provided uncurated.

V is cut back by 2 bases and J by 4 bases, with 4 bases in the junction unmatched. The CDR3, cysteine through phenylalanine, is 15 amino acids long. The only DNA kept is the CDR3, 45 bases in frame from the first base. The germline V gene (reference sequence) sets CDR1 to LNHDA and CDR2 to SQIVND. The rearrangement joined TRBV19 to TRBJ2-3, with TRBD2 identical over 9 junction bases. Source material: peripheral blood. The origin of this receptor is a man aged 50 or older with acute or convalescent COVID-19. This receptor has the CDR3 CASSIFSGGSDTQYF. The sequenced DNA: TGTGCCAGTAGTATATTTAGCGGGGGTTCAGATACGCAGTATTTT.